Detailed here is one T cell receptor beta chain. Its target is unknown. The CDR3 runs 14 residues. Looked up from germline, CDR1 is SGDLS and CDR2 is YYNGEE. Used for each TCR library was roughly 3,700 ng of total RNA. Per-sample cDNA came from eight separate reactions. For each CDR3 protein, TCRdb gives one entry from its re-call of the 5' RACE reads, without DNA. The sample data list around 380,000 distinct CDR3 sequences. These data come from a study of monozygotic twins with inflammatory bowel disease. Study findings and constraints: Discrimination among different T cell subtypes was not achievable. Among twins, concordant and discordant pairs did not differ in repertoire similarity, possibly from limited power.

The source material was blood. The sequence was obtained from a human donor with ulcerative colitis or Crohn's disease, or a healthy co-twin of an affected twin (not recorded which). This chain joins TRBV9 and TRBJ2-1; TCRdb designates TRBD2, a call that cannot be tested without DNA. The CDR3 reads CASSVGVGRNEQFF.